Shown below are 26 T cell receptor beta chains from a single sample sequenced in a study of regulatory T cells in long-lasting Graves disease. Assembly of TCR beta libraries relied on iRepertoire HTBI primers together with Arm-PCR of CDR3 regions. TCRdb reanalysed the multiplex PCR reads using MiXCR and keeps one entry per CDR3 protein. The repertoire has approximately 460,000 distinct CDR3 sequences, about 15% of them found once; the top ten carry roughly 10%. Time point denoted: newly diagnosed GD, antithyroid drugs for less than 3 months. The authors made the TCR library using RNA they extracted from PBMCs. These data were also filed under a second study, of T cells in Graves' hyperthyroidism and ophthalmopathy.

This specimen consisted of peripheral blood mononuclear cells (PBMCs), obtained at new diagnosis, from a patient treated with antithyroid drugs. The receptors come from a woman younger than 45 with Graves disease.

This clonotype has ten or more counts. V is TRBV7-3 and J is TRBJ2-1; TRBD2 matches 10 bases. The germline V gene has CDR1 SGHTA and CDR2 FQGTGA. The CDR3 spans 15 residues. Losses at the gene ends were 2 bases for V and 4 bases for J; bases not matched to a gene: 2. CDR3 sequence reads: CASSLRTSGYNEQFF. Written as DNA, the CDR3 is TGTGCCAGCAGCTTACGGACTAGCGGTTACAATGAGCAGTTCTTC.

This clonotype was counted many times. This rearrangement joins TRBV12-3 or TRBV12-4 to TRBJ2-2; D is undetermined. The V end lost 7 bases, the J end lost 0 bases, and 6 bases lay between the germline ends. The CDR3 has 13 amino acids. CDR3 amino acids: CASKKTNTGELFF. CDR3 DNA: TGTGCCAGCAAGAAGACGAACACCGGGGAGCTGTTTTTT.

The rearrangement uses TRBV5-1 and TRBJ2-1, with TRBD2 matching 9 bases. After removal of 6 bases from V and 6 bases from J, the junction contained 7 bases not matched to a gene. The CDR3 sequence is 14 residues long. CDR1 and CDR2 from the germline V gene are SGHRS and YFSETQ. As DNA, the CDR3 is TGCGCCAGCAAGGGGACTAGCCGTTCCAATGAGCAGTTCTTC. Encoded protein: CASKGTSRSNEQFF.

This clonotype was counted many times. The rearrangement links TRBV18 to TRBJ2-3, with D maybe TRBD1 (5 bases). CDR1 KGHSH and CDR2 LQKENI come from the germline V gene. CDR3 length equals 14 residues. Trimming cost V 2 bases and J 4 bases, with 10 bases left between them. In nucleotides, the CDR3 is TGTGCCAGCTCACCAGGGGCCCCGGCAGATACGCAGTATTTT. Residues: CASSPGAPADTQYF.

The V and J genes are TRBV16 and TRBJ2-5; weak D call: TRBD2 (5 bases). The germline V and J ends were trimmed by 0 bases and 5 bases, with 10 bases remaining between them. The CDR3 totals 14 residues. The germline gives CDR1 KGHSY, CDR2 FQNENV. The CDR3 loop reads CASSQSPGSETQYF. The CDR3 nucleotides read TGTGCCAGCAGCCAATCCCCGGGATCGGAGACCCAGTACTTC.

This clonotype was detected ten times or more. The chain recombines TRBV2 with TRBJ2-2, with 7 bases that match TRBD2. Germline CDR1 and CDR2: SNHLY and FYNNEI. After removal of 3 bases from V and 6 bases from J, the junction contained 1 base not matched to a gene. CDR3 length equals 13 residues. The CDR3 loop is CASSEGLSGELFF. The CDR3 DNA follows: TGTGCCAGCAGTGAGGGACTATCCGGGGAGCTGTTTTTT.

In the case of this clonotype: With a much larger clone just one base away, this may be a read error. V is TRBV10-3 and J is TRBJ2-5; TRBD2 agrees at 10 bases. The ends lost 4 bases at V and 2 bases at J; junction bases unmatched: 7. The CDR3 runs to 16 residues. From germline, CDR1 is ENHRY and CDR2 SYGVKD. In nucleotides, the CDR3 is TGTGCCATCAGTGCTGGACTAGCGGACCCACAAGAGACCCAGTACTTC. Amino acids: CAISAGLADPQETQYF.

This clonotype showed up many times. J is TRBJ2-1 and V is TRBV7-9, with 11 bases that match TRBD1. The V and J ends lost 3 bases and 8 bases, in that order; junction bases with no gene match: 6. CDR1 is SEHNR, CDR2 FQNEAQ, per germline (reference sequence). The CDR3 loop spans 15 amino acids. The CDR3, as DNA: TGTGCCAGCAGCTTCAAGGGACAGGGGGTCTATGAGCAGTTCTTC. Translation: CASSFKGQGVYEQFF.

At least ten counts were recorded for this clonotype. The genes are TRBV2 and TRBJ1-1, with a tentative D call TRBD1 (5 bases). The CDR3 contains 14 residues. V was clipped by 8 bases and J by 1 base, with 14 bases between them. CDR1 and CDR2 from the germline V gene are SNHLY and FYNNEI. The CDR3 loop is CASALGGGNTEAFF. The CDR3 DNA sequence: TGTGCCAGCGCATTGGGGGGGGGGAACACTGAAGCTTTCTTT.

This clonotype was counted ten times or more. The V and J genes are TRBV6-2 or TRBV6-3 and TRBJ2-1, with 7 nucleotides matching TRBD2. V gave up 7 bases and J gave up 4 bases; unmatched junction bases: 13. Germline V gives CDR1 MNHEY, CDR2 SVGEGT. CDR3 length equals 16 residues. CDR3 loop: CASTPRLAVIYNEQFF. In DNA form, the CDR3 reads TGTGCCAGCACTCCGAGACTAGCAGTGATATACAATGAGCAGTTCTTC.

This clonotype was seen only a few times. The chain combines TRBV29-1 with TRBJ1-2; perhaps TRBD1 as D (6 bases). The germline CDR1 and CDR2 sequences are SQVTM and ANQGSEA. The CDR3 spans 13 residues. V was pared by 0 bases and J by 3 bases, with 8 bases between. The CDR3 DNA reads as TGCAGCGTTGAAGAACAGGGAGACTATGGCTACACCTTC. Encoded protein: CSVEEQGDYGYTF.

This clonotype was seen many times. V is TRBV30 and J is TRBJ1-6; no firm D call. Per the germline V gene, CDR1 is GTSNPN and CDR2 is SVGIG (reference sequence). This CDR3 is 14 amino acids long. The V and J ends lost 0 bases and 9 bases respectively, with 12 bases between them. CDR3 sequence reads: CAWSVMGSGSPLHF. The DNA of the CDR3 is TGTGCCTGGAGTGTAATGGGGTCGGGTTCACCCCTCCACTTT.

This chain links TRBV20-1 with TRBJ2-3; no definite D call. The CDR3 sequence is 12 residues long. V was pared by 7 bases and J by 4 bases, with 12 bases between. The germline V gene has CDR1 DFQATT and CDR2 SNEGSKA (reference sequence). CDR3 nucleotide sequence: TGCAGTGGCACAGAGTTCGCAGATACGCAGTATTTT. Translating gives CSGTEFADTQYF.

In this sample, this clonotype turned up many times. This sequence joins TRBV9 and TRBJ2-3, with D hard to call. CDR3 size: 15 residues. The V end was cut by 0 bases, the J end by 2 bases, with 10 bases between. Looked up from germline, CDR1 is SGDLS and CDR2 is YYNGEE. Here the CDR3 reads CASSVDVGITDTQYF. As DNA, the CDR3 is TGTGCCAGCAGCGTAGACGTCGGAATCACAGATACGCAGTATTTT.

At least ten counts were recorded for this clonotype. The chain has TRBV15 and TRBJ2-7; D ambiguous. Deletions cut 0 bases from V and 0 bases from J, with 9 bases between. CDR1 and CDR2 from the germline V gene are LNHNV and YYDKDF (reference sequence). CDR3 length: 15 residues. The CDR3 coding sequence is TGTGCCACCAGCAGAGATCCCCGGGCCTCCTACGAGCAGTACTTC. Translating gives CATSRDPRASYEQYF.

The chain combines TRBV12-5 with TRBJ1-5, with unresolved D. Germline V gives CDR1 LGHNT, CDR2 FRNRAP. Trimming left V 1 base short and J 4 bases short, with 2 bases between. CDR3 length: 12 amino acids. The CDR3 coding sequence is TGTGCTAGTGGTTTGGGTAATCAGCCCCAGCATTTT. Encoded protein: CASGLGNQPQHF. Complete variable domain (other parts from reference TRBV12-5 and TRBJ1-5): DARVTQTPRHKVTEMGQEVTMRCQPILGHNTVFWYRQTMMQGLELLAYFRNRAPLDDSGMPKDRFSAEMPDATLATLKIQPSEPRDSAVYFCASGLGNQPQHFGDGTRLSIL.

This clonotype was seen repeatedly, ten times or more. The V call is TRBV9, the J call TRBJ2-7; 7 bases fit TRBD1. The CDR3 length is 15 residues. Germline CDR1 is SGDLS and CDR2 is YYNGEE. The trim removed 4 bases at V and 1 base at J, leaving 8 bases unmatched. This CDR3 reads CASSSGTAGSYEQYF. DNA for the CDR3: TGTGCCAGCAGCAGTGGGACAGCCGGTTCCTACGAGCAGTACTTC.

The V call is TRBV7-2, the J call TRBJ1-2; the D is unclear. Per the germline V gene, CDR1 is SGHTA and CDR2 is FQGNSA. This CDR3 contains 13 residues. V was trimmed by 6 bases and J by 7 bases, leaving 15 bases between them. The CDR3 DNA is TGTGCCAGCAGGACCACACCCCTGGGTGGCTACACCTTC. Translating it yields CASRTTPLGGYTF. Supplemented by reference TRBV7-2 and TRBJ1-2, the full variable domain reads GAGVSQSPSNKVTEKGKDVELRCDPISGHTALYWYRQSLGQGLEFLIYFQGNSAPDKSGLPSDRFSAERTGGSVSTLTIQRTQQEDSAVYLCASRTTPLGGYTFGSGTRLTVV.

This clonotype has only a few counts. This sequence joins TRBV24-1 and TRBJ2-2, with D possibly being TRBD1 or TRBD2 (5 bases each). Germline V gene lookup returns CDR1 KGHDR and CDR2 SFDVKD. The V gene lost 3 bases and the J gene lost 1 base, with 11 bases spanning the gap. The CDR3 spans 16 residues. The CDR3 protein is CATSDPHGGNTGELFF. The CDR3 DNA sequence: TGTGCCACCAGTGATCCCCATGGGGGGAACACCGGGGAGCTGTTTTTT.

This clonotype was seen more than once but under ten times. This rearrangement joins TRBV30 to TRBJ2-7; D is uncertain. Trimming pared 2 bases from V and 2 bases from J, leaving 7 bases between. The length of the CDR3 is 12 residues. Germline assignment: CDR1 GTSNPN and CDR2 SVGIG (reference sequence). The CDR3 spells CAWSSLPYEQYF. The DNA of the CDR3 is TGTGCCTGGAGTTCCCTCCCCTACGAGCAGTACTTC.

At least ten counts were recorded for this clonotype. Here the CDR3 reads CASSYGLAGGVDTQYF. The CDR3 DNA reads TGTGCCAGCAGTTACGGACTAGCGGGAGGGGTAGATACGCAGTATTTT. The rearrangement links TRBV6-9 to TRBJ2-3, with 15 bases aligning to TRBD2. Germline V gene lookup returns CDR1 MNHGY and CDR2 SVAAGI. The CDR3 is 16 residues long. V lost 3 bases, J lost 5 bases, and 3 bases stayed unmatched.

This clonotype was detected ten times or more. V usage is TRBV7-3 and J usage is TRBJ2-1; 8 positions match TRBD2. The germline gives CDR1 SGHTA, CDR2 FQGTGA. After removal of 3 bases from V and 0 bases from J, the junction contained 16 bases not matched to a gene. The CDR3 extends over 20 amino acids. The CDR3 reads CASSFRTSPLETSSYNEQFF. The CDR3 DNA follows: TGTGCCAGCAGCTTCCGGACTAGCCCGTTGGAAACGAGCTCCTACAATGAGCAGTTCTTC.

This clonotype was detected only a few times. The chain is built from TRBV3-1 and TRBJ1-6, with D uncertain. Germline V CDR1 and CDR2: LGHDT, YNNKEL (reference sequence). V gave up 0 bases and J gave up 14 bases, with 14 bases separating them. The CDR3 extends over 14 amino acids. This chain's CDR3 is CASSQDPFSFTLHF. CDR3 DNA: TGTGCCAGCAGCCAAGATCCCTTCTCATTCACCCTCCACTTT.

This clonotype was seen at least ten times. The chain combines TRBV5-1 with TRBJ1-1; D possibly corresponds to TRBD1 (5 bases). The CDR3 spans 13 residues. Germline V CDR1 and CDR2: SGHRS, YFSETQ. Between the trimmed V and J ends, which lost 4 bases and 5 bases, there was a span of 12 bases. CDR3 protein: CASSPPQGTEAFF. The CDR3 coding sequence is TGCGCCAGCAGCCCTCCCCAGGGAACTGAAGCTTTCTTT.

A few counts support this clonotype. The chain employs TRBV29-1 and TRBJ2-3; a weak D match, TRBD2 (7 bases). Germline V lookup: CDR1 SQVTM, CDR2 ANQGSEA. CDR3 length: 17 residues. Deletions cut 4 bases from V and 6 bases from J, with 26 bases between. CDR3 region: CSVVGGERDGGLDTQYF. DNA of the CDR3: TGCAGCGTTGTAGGGGGAGAGCGGGATGGAGGGCTCGATACGCAGTATTTT.

The CDR3 DNA reads TGTGCCAGCAGCCAACTAGCGGGAGGGGGCAATGAGCAGTTCTTC. Its translation: CASSQLAGGGNEQFF. The chain links TRBV7-2 to TRBJ2-1, with 13 nucleotides matching TRBD2. The germline gives CDR1 SGHTA, CDR2 FQGNSA. CDR3 length equals 15 residues. With V trimmed by 5 bases and J by 6 bases, 4 bases remained unmatched.